This T cell receptor beta chain emerged from a study of blood T cell repertoires in COVID-19. The method was immunoSEQ multiplex PCR; TCRdb's version includes in-frame clones alone and lacks a portion of them. The sample lists 150,000 to 200,000 clones; around 86% were seen once. This clone showed up just a few times. The receptor was isolated from an elderly woman in a cohort sampled during active or convalescent COVID-19. Sample: peripheral blood.

CDR3 in DNA: TGTGCCAGCAGCCAAGAGGAGACTAATTCACCCCTCCACTTT. Its translation: CASSQEETNSPLHF. This chain links TRBV3-1 (or the pseudogene TRBV3-2) with TRBJ1-6; D is unresolved. V was cut by 0 bases and J by 6 bases, with 6 bases left in between. The CDR3 runs 14 residues. Germline CDR1 and CDR2: LGHDT and YNNKEL (reference sequence).